The entry that follows covers one TCR beta chain sequence. Its specificity is unknown. These data originate in a study of T cells in localized non-small cell lung cancer. The CDR3 covers 17 residues. CDR1 and CDR2 (germline): LNHDA, SQIVND (reference sequence). Unmatched junction bases numbered 4, after V lost 2 bases and J lost 0 bases. Regarding the study as a whole: Median detection of top 100 tumor clones in adjacent lung was 57 clones. Compared with tumor, uninvolved adjacent lung displayed greater T cell clonality, ranking highest overall. Sequencing, confined to only one tumor region, leaves heterogeneity possible. A denser population of T cells in blood accompanied longer overall survival.

This table comes from immunoSEQ multiplex PCR, and its TCRdb copy is limited to in-frame clones, with some not included. The sample carries about 74,000 clones, approximately 84% recorded once. The J gene is TRBJ2-5, the V gene TRBV19; 12 bases map to TRBD2. Sequenced here: peripheral blood, sampled before any cancer treatment. This TCR was sampled from a female donor of 60 years or more with stage I lung adenocarcinoma. CDR3 DNA: TGTGCCAGTAGTATACGGGGACTAGCGGGCCACCAAGAGACCCAGTACTTC. It specifies CASSIRGLAGHQETQYF.